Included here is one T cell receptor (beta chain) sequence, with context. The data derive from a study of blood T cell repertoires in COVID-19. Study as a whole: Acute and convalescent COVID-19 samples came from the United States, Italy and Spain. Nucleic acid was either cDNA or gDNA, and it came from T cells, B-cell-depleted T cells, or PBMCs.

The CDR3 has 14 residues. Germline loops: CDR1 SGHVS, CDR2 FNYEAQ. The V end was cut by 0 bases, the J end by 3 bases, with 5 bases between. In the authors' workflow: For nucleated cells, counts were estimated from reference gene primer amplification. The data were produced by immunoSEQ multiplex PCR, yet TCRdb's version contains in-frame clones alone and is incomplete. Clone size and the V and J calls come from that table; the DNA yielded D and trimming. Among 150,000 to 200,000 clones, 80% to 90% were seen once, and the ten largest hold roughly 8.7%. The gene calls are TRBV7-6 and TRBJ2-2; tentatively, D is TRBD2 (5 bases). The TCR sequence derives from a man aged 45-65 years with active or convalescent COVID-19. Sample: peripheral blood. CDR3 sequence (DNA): TGTGCCAGCAGCTTAGCGGACTACACCGGGGAGCTGTTTTTT. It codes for CASSLADYTGELFF.